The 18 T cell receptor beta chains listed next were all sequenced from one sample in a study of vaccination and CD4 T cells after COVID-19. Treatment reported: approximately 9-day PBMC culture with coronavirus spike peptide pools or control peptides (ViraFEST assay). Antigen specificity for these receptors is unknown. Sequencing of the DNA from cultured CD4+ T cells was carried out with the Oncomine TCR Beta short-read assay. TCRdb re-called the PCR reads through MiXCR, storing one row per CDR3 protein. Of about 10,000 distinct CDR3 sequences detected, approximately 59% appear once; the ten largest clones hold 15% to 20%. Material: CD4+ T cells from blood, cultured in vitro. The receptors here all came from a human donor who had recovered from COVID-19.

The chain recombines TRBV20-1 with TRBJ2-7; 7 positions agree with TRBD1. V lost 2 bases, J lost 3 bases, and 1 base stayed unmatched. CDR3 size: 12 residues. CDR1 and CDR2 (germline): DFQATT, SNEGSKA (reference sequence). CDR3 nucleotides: TGCAGTGCTAGACAGGGGGACTACGAGCAGTACTTC. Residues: CSARQGDYEQYF.

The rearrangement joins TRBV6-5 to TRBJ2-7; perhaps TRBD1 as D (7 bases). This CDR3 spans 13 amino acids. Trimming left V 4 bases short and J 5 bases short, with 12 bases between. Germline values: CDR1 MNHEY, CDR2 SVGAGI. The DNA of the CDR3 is TGTGCCAGCAGTTGGAGGGGGCTCAACGAGCAGTACTTC. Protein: CASSWRGLNEQYF.

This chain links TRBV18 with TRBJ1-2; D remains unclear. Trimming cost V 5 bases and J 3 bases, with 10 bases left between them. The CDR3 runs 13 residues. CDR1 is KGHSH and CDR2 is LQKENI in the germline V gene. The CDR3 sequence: CASSSRPDYGYTF. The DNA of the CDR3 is TGTGCCAGCTCATCACGGCCGGACTATGGCTACACCTTC.

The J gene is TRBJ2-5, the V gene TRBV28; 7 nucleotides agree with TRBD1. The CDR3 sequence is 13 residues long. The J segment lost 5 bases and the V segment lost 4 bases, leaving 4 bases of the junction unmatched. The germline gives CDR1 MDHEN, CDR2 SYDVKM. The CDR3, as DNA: TGTGCCAGCAGTTCAGGGGGAACGGAGACCCAGTACTTC. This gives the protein CASSSGGTETQYF.

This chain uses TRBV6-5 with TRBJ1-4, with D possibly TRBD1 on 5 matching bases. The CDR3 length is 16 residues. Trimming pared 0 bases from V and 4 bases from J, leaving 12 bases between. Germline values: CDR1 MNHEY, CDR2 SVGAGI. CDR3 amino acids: CASSYSRGEINEKLFF. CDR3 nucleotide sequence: TGTGCCAGCAGTTACTCGAGAGGGGAAATTAATGAAAAACTGTTTTTT.

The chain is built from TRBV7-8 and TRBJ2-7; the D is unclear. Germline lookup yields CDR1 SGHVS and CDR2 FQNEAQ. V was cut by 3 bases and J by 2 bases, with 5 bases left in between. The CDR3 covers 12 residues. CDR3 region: CASSLRPYEQYF. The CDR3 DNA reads TGTGCCAGCAGCTTGAGACCCTACGAGCAGTACTTC.

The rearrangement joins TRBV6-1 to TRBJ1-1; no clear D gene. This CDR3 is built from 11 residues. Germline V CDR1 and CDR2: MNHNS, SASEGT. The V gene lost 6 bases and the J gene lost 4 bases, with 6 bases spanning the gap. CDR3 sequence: CASSLLTEAFF. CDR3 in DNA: TGTGCCAGCAGCCTCCTCACTGAAGCTTTCTTT.

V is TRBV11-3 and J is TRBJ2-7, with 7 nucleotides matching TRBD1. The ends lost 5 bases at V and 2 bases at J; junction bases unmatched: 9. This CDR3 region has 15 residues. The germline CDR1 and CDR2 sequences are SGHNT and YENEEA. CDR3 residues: CASSQGGISAYEQYF. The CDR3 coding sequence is TGTGCCAGCAGCCAAGGGGGCATCTCAGCCTACGAGCAGTACTTC.

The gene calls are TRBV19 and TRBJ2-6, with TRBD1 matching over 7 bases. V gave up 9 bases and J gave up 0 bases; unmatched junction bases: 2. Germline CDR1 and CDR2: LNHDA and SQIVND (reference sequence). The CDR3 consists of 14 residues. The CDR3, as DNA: TGTGCCAGCAGACAGGGCTCTGGGGCCAACGTCCTGACTTTC. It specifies CASRQGSGANVLTF. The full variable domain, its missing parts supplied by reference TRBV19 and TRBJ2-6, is DGGITQSPKYLFRKEGQNVTLSCEQNLNHDAMYWYRQDPGQGLRLIYYSQIVNDFQKGDIAEGYSVSREKKESFPLTVTSAQKNPTAFYLCASRQGSGANVLTFGAGSRLTVL.

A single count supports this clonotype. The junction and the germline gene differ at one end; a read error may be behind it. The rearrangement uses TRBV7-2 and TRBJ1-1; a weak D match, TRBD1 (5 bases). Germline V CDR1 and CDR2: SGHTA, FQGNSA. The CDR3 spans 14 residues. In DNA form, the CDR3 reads TGTGCCAACAGCTTAGCGCGGGGCAGGGTTGAAGCTTTCTTT. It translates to CANSLARGRVEAFF.

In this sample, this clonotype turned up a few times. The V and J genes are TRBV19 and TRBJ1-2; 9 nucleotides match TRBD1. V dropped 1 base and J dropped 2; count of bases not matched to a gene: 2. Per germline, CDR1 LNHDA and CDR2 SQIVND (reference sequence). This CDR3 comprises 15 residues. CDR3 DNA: TGTGCCAGTAGTATAGGACAGGGGGACAACTATGGCTACACCTTC. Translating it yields CASSIGQGDNYGYTF.

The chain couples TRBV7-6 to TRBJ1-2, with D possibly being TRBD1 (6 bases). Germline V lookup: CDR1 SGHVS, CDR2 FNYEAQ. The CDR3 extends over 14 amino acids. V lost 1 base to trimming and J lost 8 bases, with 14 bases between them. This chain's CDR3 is CASSLGLGAEGYTF. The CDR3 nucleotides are TGTGCCAGCAGCTTAGGGTTGGGGGCCGAGGGCTACACCTTC. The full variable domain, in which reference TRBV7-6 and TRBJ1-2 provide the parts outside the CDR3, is GAGVSQSPRYKVTKRGQDVALRCDPISGHVSLYWYRQALGQGPEFLTYFNYEAQQDKSGLPNDRFSAERPEGSISTLTIQRTEQRDSAMYRCASSLGLGAEGYTFGSGTRLTVV.

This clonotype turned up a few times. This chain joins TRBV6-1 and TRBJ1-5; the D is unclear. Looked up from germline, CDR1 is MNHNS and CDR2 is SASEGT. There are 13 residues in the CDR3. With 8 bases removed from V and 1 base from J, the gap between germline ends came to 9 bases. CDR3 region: CASSGKSNQPQHF. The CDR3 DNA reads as TGTGCCAGCTCCGGCAAAAGCAATCAGCCCCAGCATTTT.

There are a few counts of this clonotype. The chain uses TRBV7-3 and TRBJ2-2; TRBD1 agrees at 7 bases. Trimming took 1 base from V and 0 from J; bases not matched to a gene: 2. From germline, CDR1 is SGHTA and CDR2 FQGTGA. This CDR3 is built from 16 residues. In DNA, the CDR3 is TGTGCCAGCAGCTTAAAGGGGGCTGCGAACACCGGGGAGCTGTTTTTT. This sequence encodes CASSLKGAANTGELFF.

CDR3 sequence (DNA): TGTGCCAGCAGCTTGGGGGAGTTCCGTGGCGAGCAGTACTTC. This gives the protein CASSLGEFRGEQYF. The chain carries TRBV7-2 and TRBJ2-7; perhaps D is TRBD1 or TRBD2 (5 bases each). Germline-derived CDR1 and CDR2 are SGHTA and FQGNSA. Between the trimmed V and J ends, which lost 3 bases and 6 bases, there was a span of 15 bases. This CDR3 is built from 14 residues.

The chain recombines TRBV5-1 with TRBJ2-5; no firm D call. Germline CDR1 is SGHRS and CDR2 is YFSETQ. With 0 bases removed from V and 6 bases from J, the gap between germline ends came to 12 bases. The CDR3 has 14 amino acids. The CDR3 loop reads CASSLVSPRQTQYF. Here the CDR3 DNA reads TGCGCCAGCAGCTTGGTCTCACCTAGGCAGACCCAGTACTTC. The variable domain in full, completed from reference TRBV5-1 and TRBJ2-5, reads KAGVTQTPRYLIKTRGQQVTLSCSPISGHRSVSWYQQTPGQGLQFLFEYFSETQRNKGNFPGRFSGRQFSNSRSEMNVSTLELGDSALYLCASSLVSPRQTQYFGPGTRLLVL.

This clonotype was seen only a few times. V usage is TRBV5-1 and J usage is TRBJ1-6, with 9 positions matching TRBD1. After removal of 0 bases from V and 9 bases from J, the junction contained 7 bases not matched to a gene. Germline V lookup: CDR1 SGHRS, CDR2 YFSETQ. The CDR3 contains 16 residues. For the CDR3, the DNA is TGCGCCAGCAGCTTGGGCCTGGGACAGGGAAGTTCACCCCTCCACTTT. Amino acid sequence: CASSLGLGQGSSPLHF.

The CDR3 nucleotides are TGTGCCAGCAGCTCCGGGGTTAGGGACACCTTC. Residues: CASSSGVRDTF. The V gene is TRBV7-2, the J gene TRBJ1-2; no reliable D call. Germline CDR1 reads SGHTA; CDR2 reads FQGNSA. The CDR3 extends over 11 amino acids. Trimming shortened V by 4 bases and J by 12 bases, and 12 bases separated the two germline ends.